This T cell receptor (beta chain) originates from a study of blood T cell repertoires in COVID-19. About the research overall: Researchers got acute and convalescent COVID-19 samples from the United States, Italy and Spain. PBMCs, B-cell-depleted T cells, or T cells were the source of the cDNA or gDNA that made up the material.

Original analysis: Using reference gene primer amplification, nucleated cell counts were estimated. Sequencing used immunoSEQ multiplex PCR; TCRdb keeps in-frame clones, though not all of them. That table gives V, J and clone size, and the DNA gave D and trimming. The profile shows some 150,000 clones, almost 90% of them singletons. Germline assignment: CDR1 SNHLY and CDR2 FYNNEI. The CDR3 contains 16 residues. J was trimmed by 0 bases and V by 6 bases; bases with no gene match: 4. The rearrangement links TRBV2 to TRBJ2-3, with 12 nucleotides matching TRBD2. This sequence originates from a woman aged 60-75 years with acute or convalescent COVID-19. Material: peripheral blood. The CDR3: CASSRLAGVSTDTQYF. CDR3 in DNA: TGTGCCAGCAGCCGACTAGCGGGGGTGAGCACAGATACGCAGTATTTT.